The clone carrying this TCR beta chain came up a few times. A J-beta primer mix and a sample-barcoded 5' primer were used in a second PCR of about 7 to 12 cycles. MiXCR, run by TCRdb on the 5' RACE reads, gives a single entry per CDR3 protein. The table has 750,000 to 950,000 distinct CDR3 sequences, more than 25% seen once. This sample stems from a study of blood T cells in healthy people across ages. The CDR3 length is 15 residues. Germline-derived CDR1 and CDR2 are SGHTA and FQGTGA. The same specimen was also included in a second study, on T cells of mothers and their children.

The chain employs TRBV7-3 and TRBJ2-5; 9 bases line up with TRBD1. The DNA matches TRBJ2-1 better at its end, which makes the J call doubtful. This clonotype was obtained from a boy aged 5-17 years in good health. Sequenced sample: blood. The CDR3 loop is CASSPSGTGTSEQFF. CDR3 in DNA: TGTGCCAGCAGCCCGTCCGGGACAGGGACAAGTGAGCAGTTCTTC.